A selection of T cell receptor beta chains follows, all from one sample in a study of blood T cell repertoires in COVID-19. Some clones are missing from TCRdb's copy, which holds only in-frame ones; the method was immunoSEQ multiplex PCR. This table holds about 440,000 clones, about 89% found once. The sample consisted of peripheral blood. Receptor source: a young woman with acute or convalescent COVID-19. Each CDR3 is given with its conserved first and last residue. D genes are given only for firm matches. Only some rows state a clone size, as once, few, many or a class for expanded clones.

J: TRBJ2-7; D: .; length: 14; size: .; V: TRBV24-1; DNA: TGTGCCACCAGGTCAGGGAGGCCTCCTTACGAGCAGTACTTC; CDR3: CATRSGRPPYEQYF
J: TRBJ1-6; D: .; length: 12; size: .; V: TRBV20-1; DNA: TGCAGTGCTAGTGACAGTGATTCACCCCTCCACTTT; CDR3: CSASDSDSPLHF
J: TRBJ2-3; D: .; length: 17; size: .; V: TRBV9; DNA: TGTGCCAGCAGCGTAGCGGTCAGGGTGTCTGGCACAGATACGCAGTATTTT; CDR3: CASSVAVRVSGTDTQYF
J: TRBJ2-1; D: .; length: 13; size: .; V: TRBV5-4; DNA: TGTGCCAGCACTTGGGACATTTCAAATGAGCAGTTCTTC; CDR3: CASTWDISNEQFF
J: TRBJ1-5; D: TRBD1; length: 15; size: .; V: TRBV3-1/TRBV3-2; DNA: TGTGCCAGCAGCCATCGGACAGGGGAGGGTCAGCCCCAGCATTTT; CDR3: CASSHRTGEGQPQHF
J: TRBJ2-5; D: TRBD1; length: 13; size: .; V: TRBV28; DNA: TGTGCCAGCAGCGACAGGGGCCAAGAGACCCAGTACTTC; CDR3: CASSDRGQETQYF
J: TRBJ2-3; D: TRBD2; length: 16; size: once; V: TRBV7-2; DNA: TGTGCCAGCAGCTTAGGGACTAGCGGGGGCACAGATACGCAGTATTTT; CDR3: CASSLGTSGGTDTQYF
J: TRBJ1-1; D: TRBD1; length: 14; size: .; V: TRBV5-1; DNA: TGCGCCAGCAGCTTGGGACAGGGCTACACTGAAGCTTTCTTT; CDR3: CASSLGQGYTEAFF
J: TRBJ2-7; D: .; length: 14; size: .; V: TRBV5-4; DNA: TGTGCCAGCAGCTTGATTGCCGGGTTCAACGAGCAGTACTTC; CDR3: CASSLIAGFNEQYF
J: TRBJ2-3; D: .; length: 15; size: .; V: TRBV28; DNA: TGTGCCAGCGGCCCCCTTGTGGGGGCGGGAGATACGCAGTATTTT; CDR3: CASGPLVGAGDTQYF
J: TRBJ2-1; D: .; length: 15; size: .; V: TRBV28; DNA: TGTGCCAGCAGTGACACAGGGTTAGCCTACAATGAGCAGTTCTTC; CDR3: CASSDTGLAYNEQFF
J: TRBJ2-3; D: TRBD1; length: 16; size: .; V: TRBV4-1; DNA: TGCGCCAGCAGCCGCACCGGGACAGGGGGTTCAGATACGCAGTATTTT; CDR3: CASSRTGTGGSDTQYF
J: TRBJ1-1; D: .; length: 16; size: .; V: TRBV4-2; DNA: TGTGCCAGCAGCCAAGACTGGGCCACCCCGAACACTGAAGCTTTCTTT; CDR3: CASSQDWATPNTEAFF
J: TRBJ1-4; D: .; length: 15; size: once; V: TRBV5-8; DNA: TGTGCCAGCAGCCCGGGGGTGACCAATAATGAAAAACTGTTTTTT; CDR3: CASSPGVTNNEKLFF
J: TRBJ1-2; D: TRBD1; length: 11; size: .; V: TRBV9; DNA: TGTGCCAGCAGCTCGGGACAGGGCTACACCTTC; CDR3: CASSSGQGYTF
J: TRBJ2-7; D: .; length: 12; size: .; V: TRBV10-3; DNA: TGTGCCATCAGTGACCAGACCTACGAGCAGTACTTC; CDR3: CAISDQTYEQYF
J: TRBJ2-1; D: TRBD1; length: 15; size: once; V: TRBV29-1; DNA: TGCAGCGTTTTATTCTTCGGACAGGGACCCAATGAGCAGTTCTTC; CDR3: CSVLFFGQGPNEQFF
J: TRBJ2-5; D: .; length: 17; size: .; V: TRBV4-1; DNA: TGCGCCAGCAGCCCCGTCGCTACCCGGGACTACCAAGAGACCCAGTACTTC; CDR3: CASSPVATRDYQETQYF
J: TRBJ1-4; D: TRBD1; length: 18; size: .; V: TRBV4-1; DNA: TGCGCCAGCAGCCAACAAACAGTAAAGACAGGGAGTAATGAAAAACTGTTTTTT; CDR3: CASSQQTVKTGSNEKLFF
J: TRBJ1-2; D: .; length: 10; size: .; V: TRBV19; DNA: TGTGCCACCTATAACTATGGCTACACCTTC; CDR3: CATYNYGYTF
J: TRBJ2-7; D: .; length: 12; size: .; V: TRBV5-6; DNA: TGTGCCAGCAGCGGCGGGGTCGCCAGGCAGTACTTC; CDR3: CASSGGVARQYF
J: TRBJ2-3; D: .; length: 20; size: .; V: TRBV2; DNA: TGTGCCAGCAGTATACCCGGGACACTCGACACTCTAGCAAAGGTAGATACGCAGTATTTT; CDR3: CASSIPGTLDTLAKVDTQYF
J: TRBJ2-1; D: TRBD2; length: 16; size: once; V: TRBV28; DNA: TGTGCCAGCAGTCTCATAGCGGGGGGGCACGACAATGAGCAGTTCTTC; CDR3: CASSLIAGGHDNEQFF
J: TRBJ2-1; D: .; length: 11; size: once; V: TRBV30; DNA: TGTGCCTCCCTAGGGGGCAATGAGCAGTTCTTC; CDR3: CASLGGNEQFF
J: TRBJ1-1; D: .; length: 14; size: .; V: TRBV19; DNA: TGTGCCAGTAGTGTTCTAAATGAGAACACTGAAGCTTTCTTT; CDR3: CASSVLNENTEAFF
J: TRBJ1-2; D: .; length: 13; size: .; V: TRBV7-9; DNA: TGTGCCAGCAGCTTAGCTGGGGGGGATGGCTACACCTTC; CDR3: CASSLAGGDGYTF
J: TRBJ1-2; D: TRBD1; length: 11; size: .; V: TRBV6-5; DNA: TGTGCCAGCAGGACAGGGCTCATCGGCACCTTC; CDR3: CASRTGLIGTF
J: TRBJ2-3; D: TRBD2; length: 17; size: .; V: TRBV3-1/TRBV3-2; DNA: TGTGCCAGCAGCCAAGAGAACAGCGGGGGCCTGGTAGGTACGCAGTATTTT; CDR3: CASSQENSGGLVGTQYF
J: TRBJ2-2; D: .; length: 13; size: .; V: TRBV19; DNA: TGTGCCTCAACAGGGTCGGGCACCGGGGAGCTGTTTTTT; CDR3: CASTGSGTGELFF
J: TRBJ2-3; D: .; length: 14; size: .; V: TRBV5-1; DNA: TGCGCCAGCAGTCGATTACAGGGCGCAGATACGCAGTATTTT; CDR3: CASSRLQGADTQYF
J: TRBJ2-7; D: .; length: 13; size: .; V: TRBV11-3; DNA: TGTGCCAGCAGCTTCTCCAGGGGTGGGGAGCAGTACTTC; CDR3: CASSFSRGGEQYF
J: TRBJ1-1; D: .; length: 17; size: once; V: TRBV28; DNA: TGTGCCAGCAGTTGGGGCTCCCAGGGTAGGGTGAACACTGAAGCTTTCTTT; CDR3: CASSWGSQGRVNTEAFF
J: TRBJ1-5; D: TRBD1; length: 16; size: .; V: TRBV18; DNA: TGTGCCAGCTCACCCGACAGGGGTAGTAGCAATCAGCCCCAGCATTTT; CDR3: CASSPDRGSSNQPQHF
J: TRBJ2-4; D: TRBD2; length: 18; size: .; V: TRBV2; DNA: TGTGCCAGCAGCACCCCCTCCGGGGCAGGGAGGGGAAAAAACATTCAGTACTTC; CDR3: CASSTPSGAGRGKNIQYF
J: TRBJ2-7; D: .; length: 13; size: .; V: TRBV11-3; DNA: TGTGCCAGCAGCTTACACCGAGACTACGAGCAGTACTTC; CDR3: CASSLHRDYEQYF
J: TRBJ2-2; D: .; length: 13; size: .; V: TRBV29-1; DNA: TGCAGCGTTGTCCCTCGAGGGTCCGGGGAGCTGTTTTTT; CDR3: CSVVPRGSGELFF
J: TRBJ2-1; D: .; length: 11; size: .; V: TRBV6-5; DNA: TGTGCCACGATCAGGGGTAATGAGCAGTTCTTC; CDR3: CATIRGNEQFF
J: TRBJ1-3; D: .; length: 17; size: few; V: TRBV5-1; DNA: TGCGCCAGCAGCTTGAGAGGGCGTGCCGACTCTGGAAACACCATATATTTT; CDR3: CASSLRGRADSGNTIYF
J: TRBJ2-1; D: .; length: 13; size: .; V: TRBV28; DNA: TGTGCCAGCAGTTTAGGTGGGAGCAATGAGCAGTTCTTC; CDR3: CASSLGGSNEQFF
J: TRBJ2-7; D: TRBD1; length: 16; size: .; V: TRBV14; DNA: TGTGCCAGCAGCCAAGATCATAGGGGACAGATATACGAGCAGTACTTC; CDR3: CASSQDHRGQIYEQYF
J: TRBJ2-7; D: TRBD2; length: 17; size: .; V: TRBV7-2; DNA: TGTGCCAGCAGCTTAGACCCCCTAGCGGGGGGAGCCTACGAGCAGTACTTC; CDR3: CASSLDPLAGGAYEQYF
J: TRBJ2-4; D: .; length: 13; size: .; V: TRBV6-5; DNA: TGTGCCAGCAGCTATAATCAGGGGAGCATTCAGTACTTC; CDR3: CASSYNQGSIQYF
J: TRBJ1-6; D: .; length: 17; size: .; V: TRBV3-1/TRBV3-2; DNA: TGTGCCAGCAGCGAAAACAGGATAACGTGGTCTAATTCACCCCTCCACTTT; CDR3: CASSENRITWSNSPLHF
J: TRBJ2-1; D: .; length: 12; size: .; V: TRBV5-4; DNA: TGTGCCAGCAGCTTGGGGGGAGGCTCGCAGTTCTTC; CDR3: CASSLGGGSQFF